This record covers a single T cell receptor (beta chain). Cohorts were based on clinical histories the participants reported. The data stem from a study of blood T cell repertoires in COVID-19. In the study overall: The United States, Italy and Spain provided the acute and convalescent COVID-19 samples. Sources were T cells, B-cell-depleted T cells, or PBMCs; the material itself was cDNA or gDNA.

TCRdb keeps only in-frame clones here, not all; method: immunoSEQ multiplex PCR. There are roughly 170,000 clones in the sample; over 75% occur only once, and about 5.7% lies in the top ten. Germline trimming cut 6 bases from V and 11 bases from J; bases unmatched to any gene: 17. The CDR3 consists of 15 residues. Germline V gives CDR1 MNHEY, CDR2 SMNVEV (reference sequence). The sample consisted of PBMCs or T cells enriched from blood (not recorded which). The clonotype comes from a middle-aged woman with acute COVID-19. The chain joins TRBV27 to TRBJ1-1; 8 nucleotides agree with TRBD1. The CDR3, as DNA: TGTGCCAGCAGAACCAACACTCGGACAGGGTTTGACGCTTTCTTT. Translating gives CASRTNTRTGFDAFF.